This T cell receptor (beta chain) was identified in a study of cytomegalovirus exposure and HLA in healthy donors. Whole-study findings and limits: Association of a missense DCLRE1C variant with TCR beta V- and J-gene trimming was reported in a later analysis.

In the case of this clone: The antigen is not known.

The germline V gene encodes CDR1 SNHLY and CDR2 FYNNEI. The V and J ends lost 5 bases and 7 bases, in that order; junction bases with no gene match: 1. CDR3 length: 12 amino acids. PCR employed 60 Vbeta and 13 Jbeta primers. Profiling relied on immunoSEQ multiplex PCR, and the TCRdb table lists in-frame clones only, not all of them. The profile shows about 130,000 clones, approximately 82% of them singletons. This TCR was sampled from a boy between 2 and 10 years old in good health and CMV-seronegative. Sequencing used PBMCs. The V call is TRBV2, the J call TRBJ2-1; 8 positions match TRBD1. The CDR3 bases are TGTGCCAGCAGTTGGACAGGGAATGAGCAGTTCTTC. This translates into CASSWTGNEQFF.